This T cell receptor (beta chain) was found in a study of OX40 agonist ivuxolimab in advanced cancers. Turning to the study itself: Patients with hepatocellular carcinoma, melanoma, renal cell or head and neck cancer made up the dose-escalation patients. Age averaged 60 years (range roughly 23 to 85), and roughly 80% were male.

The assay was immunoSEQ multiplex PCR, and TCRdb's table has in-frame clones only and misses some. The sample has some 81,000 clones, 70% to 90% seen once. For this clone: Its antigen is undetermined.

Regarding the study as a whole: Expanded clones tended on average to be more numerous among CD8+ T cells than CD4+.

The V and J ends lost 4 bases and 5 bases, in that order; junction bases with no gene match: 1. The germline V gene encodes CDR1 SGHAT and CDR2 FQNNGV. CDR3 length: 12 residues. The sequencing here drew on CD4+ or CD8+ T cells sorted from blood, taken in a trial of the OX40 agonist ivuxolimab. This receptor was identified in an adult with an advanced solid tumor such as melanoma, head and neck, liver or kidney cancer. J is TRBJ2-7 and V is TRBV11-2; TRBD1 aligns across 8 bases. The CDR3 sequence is CASSSDRDEQYF. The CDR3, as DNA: TGTGCCAGCAGCTCGGACAGGGACGAGCAGTACTTC. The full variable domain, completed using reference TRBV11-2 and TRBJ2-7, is EAGVAQSPRYKIIEKRQSVAFWCNPISGHATLYWYQQILGQGPKLLIQFQNNGVVDDSQLPKDRFSAERLKGVDSTLKIQPAKLEDSAVYLCASSSDRDEQYFGPGTRLTVT.